The 4 T cell receptor beta chains below all came from one sample that was sequenced in a study of T cells after yellow fever vaccination. TCRdb passed the 5' RACE reads through MiXCR, listing each CDR3 protein once. The sample holds 450,000 to 550,000 distinct CDR3 sequences, 15% to 20% seen once. Sample: PBMCs, taken 15 days after the yellow fever booster vaccination. Every receptor here comes from a man aged 25 to 40 who received the YFV17D yellow fever vaccine.

The gene calls are TRBV6-1 and TRBJ2-7; 10 bases align to TRBD2. CDR3 length: 16 amino acids. Germline CDR1 is MNHNS and CDR2 is SASEGT. V trimming: 4 bases; J trimming: 0 bases; junction bases outside the gene matches: 6. CDR3 amino acids: CASSGLAGWSSYEQYF. The CDR3 coding sequence is TGTGCCAGCAGTGGACTAGCGGGCTGGAGCTCCTACGAGCAGTACTTC.

This clonotype has more than one count but fewer than ten. The rearrangement joins TRBV12-5 to TRBJ2-5; D is unresolved. The CDR3 loop spans 12 amino acids. Germline CDR1 is LGHNT and CDR2 is FRNRAP. The ends were cut back, 5 bases at V and 5 bases at J, with 9 bases in the middle. CDR3 in amino acids: CASGPDGETQYF. The CDR3 bases are TGTGCTAGTGGTCCTGATGGGGAGACCCAGTACTTC.

This clonotype showed up just a few times. The genes are TRBV30 and TRBJ1-1; D is undetermined. The CDR3 is 14 residues long. The ends were cut back, 0 bases at V and 0 bases at J, with 8 bases in the middle. Germline V gene data show CDR1 as GTSNPN and CDR2 as SVGIG (reference sequence). CDR3 coding DNA: TGTGCCTGGAGTGTACTCAGCATGAACACTGAAGCTTTCTTT. Translating gives CAWSVLSMNTEAFF.

The chain employs TRBV6-6 and TRBJ1-6; D ambiguous. CDR3 length: 11 residues. Germline V gene lookup returns CDR1 MNHNY and CDR2 SVGAGI (reference sequence). The V and J ends lost 8 bases and 6 bases respectively, with 5 bases between them. The CDR3 protein is CASEGNSPLHF. The CDR3, as DNA: TGTGCCAGCGAGGGTAATTCACCCCTCCACTTT.